A selection of T cell receptor beta chains follows, all from one sample in a study of human T cells and chemical hapten exposure. TCRdb re-called the RACE reads with MiXCR, one entry per CDR3 protein. The sample records around 70,000 distinct CDR3 sequences, around 6.5% being singletons. The sample comprised whole blood. The source of these receptors is a female donor in good health. Some clones in this sample may be carry-over from other donors' samples. Both conserved end residues are part of each CDR3. D genes are given only for firm matches. The size entry is marked missing in some rows and otherwise reads once, few, many or a size class.

>NA|TRBJ1-1|many|TRBV29-1
CSVGRGATEAFF
TGCAGCGTTGGCCGAGGGGCGACTGAAGCTTTCTTT
>TRBD1|TRBJ1-1|many|TRBV5-1
CASSLTGVTEAFF
TGCGCCAGCAGCCTTACAGGGGTTACTGAAGCTTTCTTT
>NA|TRBJ1-5|few|TRBV6-6
CASSYGREPQHF
TGTGCCAGCAGTTACGGGAGGGAGCCCCAGCATTTT
>NA|TRBJ1-4|many|TRBV6-5
CASSPYKGANEKLFF
TGTGCCAGCAGTCCCTATAAGGGGGCTAATGAAAAACTGTTTTTT
>NA|TRBJ2-7|many|TRBV12-3/TRBV12-4
CASSFNSDEQYF
TGTGCCAGCAGTTTTAACAGTGACGAGCAGTACTTC
>TRBD2|TRBJ2-2|many|TRBV5-1
CASSHPGLAGLGELFF
TGCGCCAGCAGCCATCCGGGACTAGCGGGTCTCGGGGAGCTGTTTTTT
>TRBD1|TRBJ1-5|NA|TRBV19
CAGGSSDRGNQPQHF
TGTGCCGGGGGCTCCTCGGACAGGGGTAATCAGCCCCAGCATTTT
>NA|TRBJ1-2|NA|TRBV6-2/TRBV6-3
CASKQRAYGYTF
TGTGCCAGCAAGCAGCGGGCCTATGGCTACACCTTC
>NA|TRBJ2-3|many|TRBV5-1
CASRDLTGTDTQYF
TGCGCCAGCAGGGACCTGACTGGCACAGATACGCAGTATTTT
>NA|TRBJ1-1|few|TRBV20-1
CSASKQMMYTEAFF
TGCAGTGCTAGTAAGCAGATGATGTACACTGAAGCTTTCTTT
>NA|TRBJ2-7|few|TRBV6-1
CASSGRLQAREQYF
TGTGCCAGCAGTGGGCGCCTCCAGGCCCGCGAGCAGTACTTC
>TRBD1|TRBJ1-4|few|TRBV7-8
CASSPDRTNEKLFF
TGTGCCAGCAGCCCGGACAGGACAAATGAAAAACTGTTTTTT
>TRBD1|TRBJ2-6|NA|TRBV7-2
CASSILQGLGANVLTF
TGTGCCAGCAGCATCCTACAGGGGTTGGGGGCCAACGTCCTGACTTTC
>TRBD2|TRBJ2-3|many|TRBV6-6
CASSLGLAGNTDTQYF
TGTGCCAGCAGTTTAGGTCTAGCGGGAAACACAGATACGCAGTATTTT
>TRBD1|TRBJ2-1|many|TRBV28
CASSSTGTQFF
TGTGCCAGCAGTTCGACAGGGACCCAGTTCTTC
>NA|TRBJ2-2|many|TRBV4-2
CASSQDWRTSEELFF
TGTGCCAGCAGCCAAGATTGGCGCACTAGTGAGGAGCTGTTTTTT
>TRBD2|TRBJ2-6|few|TRBV20-1
CSARARKIAGARASSGANVLTF
TGCAGTGCTAGAGCCAGGAAGATAGCGGGAGCAAGGGCAAGCTCTGGGGCCAACGTCCTGACTTTC
>NA|TRBJ1-5|NA|TRBV20-1
CSARAVDSTNQPQNF
TGCAGTGCTAGAGCCGTTGACAGTACCAATCAGCCCCAGAATTTT
>TRBD1|TRBJ1-6|NA|TRBV14
CASSRGQGSPLNF
TGTGCCAGCAGCCGGGGACAGGGTTCGCCCCTCAACTTT
>TRBD1|TRBJ2-3|few|TRBV12-3/TRBV12-4
CASTTGTVDTQYF
TGTGCCAGCACTACAGGGACAGTGGATACGCAGTATTTT
>NA|TRBJ2-7|NA|TRBV13
CASSSPYHYEQYF
TGTGCCAGCAGCTCCCCGTACCACTACGAGCAGTACTTC
>TRBD2|TRBJ2-7|many|TRBV6-6
CASSLGLGSYEQYF
TGTGCCAGCAGTCTGGGACTAGGGTCTTACGAGCAGTACTTC
>TRBD1|TRBJ1-5|NA|TRBV5-8
CASSLRTGGNQPQHF
TGTGCCAGCAGCTTGAGGACAGGGGGTAACCAGCCCCAGCATTTT
>TRBD1|TRBJ2-5|NA|TRBV6-2/TRBV6-3
CASSTTGQPQETQYF
TGTGCCAGCAGTACCACGGGACAGCCTCAAGAGACCCAGTACTTC
>TRBD2|TRBJ2-7|many|TRBV20-1
CSAYLAGVNEQYF
TGCAGTGCTTATCTAGCGGGAGTGAACGAGCAGTACTTC
>NA|TRBJ1-1|NA|TRBV28
CASSPKKIQGTETEAFF
TGTGCCAGCAGTCCCAAGAAAATACAGGGAACGGAGACTGAAGCTTTCTTT
>NA|TRBJ2-6|many|TRBV19
CASSREGGRISGANVLTF
TGTGCCAGTAGTAGGGAGGGGGGGAGAATCTCTGGGGCCAACGTCCTGACTTTC
>NA|TRBJ2-7|many|TRBV15
CATSRDGNYEQYF
TGTGCCACCAGCAGAGATGGGAACTACGAGCAGTACTTC
>NA|TRBJ2-3|many|TRBV3-1
CASSHYRERDRDTQYF
TGTGCCAGCAGCCATTACAGGGAGCGGGACAGAGATACGCAGTATTTT
>NA|TRBJ2-5|NA|TRBV2
CASRGTVQETQYF
TGTGCCAGCAGGGGAACGGTCCAAGAGACCCAGTACTTC
>TRBD1|TRBJ2-1|many|TRBV28
CASSPLQNRDSRYNEQFF
TGTGCCAGCAGTCCCCTCCAAAACCGGGACAGTCGTTACAATGAGCAGTTCTTC
>TRBD1|TRBJ1-2|NA|TRBV12-3/TRBV12-4
CASSPTGTGGGYTF
TGTGCCAGCAGTCCAACCGGGACAGGGGGTGGCTACACCTTC
>NA|TRBJ1-1|NA|TRBV9
CASSVGGDTEAFF
TGTGCCAGCAGCGTAGGGGGAGACACTGAAGCTTTCTTT
>NA|TRBJ1-2|many|TRBV6-5
CASTRGGASGYTF
TGTGCCAGCACCCGGGGGGGCGCGTCGGGCTACACCTTC
>NA|TRBJ1-5|few|TRBV6-2/TRBV6-3
CASSLGSSNQPQHF
TGTGCCAGCAGTCTCGGGAGTAGCAATCAGCCCCAGCATTTT